The clone carrying this TCR beta chain has a count of ten or more. No antigen is known for it. The data derive from a study of T cells in Graves' hyperthyroidism and ophthalmopathy. The authors deemed Graves' hyperthyroidism stable absent ophthalmopathy progression within 18 months. The PBMCs had their origin in 7.5 to 10 ml of fresh peripheral blood. The study's findings and limits: Most clonotypes expanded in the thyroid (above 0.001) were also present in blood.

Germline V CDR1 and CDR2: DFQATT, SNEGSKA (reference sequence). The V and J ends lost 6 bases and 3 bases respectively, with 11 bases between them. The CDR3 runs 13 residues. TCR beta CDR3 sequences were amplified from RNA transcripts. Primed by the HTBI set, a first-round RT-PCR was run on the TCR CDR3. TCRdb reprocessed the multiplex PCR reads with MiXCR, giving one entry per CDR3 protein. The table has about 840,000 distinct CDR3 sequences, approximately 40% seen once; the top ten hold more than 7%. Material for sequencing was blood. The chain couples TRBV20-1 to TRBJ2-2; D is ambiguous. The receptor was derived from a man younger than 30 with Graves' hyperthyroidism. The CDR3 region has the DNA TGCAGTGCGACGGGCCTCCACACCGGGGAGCTGTTTTTT. The encoded protein is CSATGLHTGELFF.